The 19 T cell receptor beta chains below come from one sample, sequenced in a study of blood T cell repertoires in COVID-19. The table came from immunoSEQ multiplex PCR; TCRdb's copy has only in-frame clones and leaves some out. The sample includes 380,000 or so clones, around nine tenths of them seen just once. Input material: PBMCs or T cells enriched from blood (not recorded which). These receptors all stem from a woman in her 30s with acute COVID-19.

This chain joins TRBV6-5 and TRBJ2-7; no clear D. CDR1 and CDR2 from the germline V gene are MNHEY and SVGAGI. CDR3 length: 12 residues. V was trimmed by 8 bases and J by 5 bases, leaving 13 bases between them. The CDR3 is CASLRIFDEQYF. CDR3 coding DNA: TGTGCCAGCCTCCGTATATTCGACGAGCAGTACTTC.

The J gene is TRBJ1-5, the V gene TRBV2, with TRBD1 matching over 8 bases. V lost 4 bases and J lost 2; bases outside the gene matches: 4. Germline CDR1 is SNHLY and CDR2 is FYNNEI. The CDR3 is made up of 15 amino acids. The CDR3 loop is CASSGTGQGNQPQHF. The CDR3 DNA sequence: TGTGCCAGCAGTGGGACAGGGCAGGGCAATCAGCCCCAGCATTTT.

The CDR3 DNA reads as TGTGCCAGCTCACGACCACCGGGACAGGGATCGTCCTACGAGCAGTACTTC. Translation gives CASSRPPGQGSSYEQYF. V is TRBV18 and J is TRBJ2-7; 9 positions agree with TRBD1. V was pared by 4 bases and J by 1 base, with 11 bases of the junction left unmatched. The CDR3 has 17 residues. The germline gives CDR1 KGHSH, CDR2 LQKENI.

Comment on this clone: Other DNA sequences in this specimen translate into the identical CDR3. The CDR3: CASSAGTGNQPQHF. In DNA form, the CDR3 reads TGTGCCAGCAGCGCGGGGACAGGGAATCAGCCCCAGCATTTT. V and J are TRBV9 and TRBJ1-5; 9 nucleotides match TRBD1. CDR1 is SGDLS and CDR2 is YYNGEE in the germline V gene. Trimming removed 3 bases from V and 4 bases from J; junction bases left unmatched: 2. The CDR3 runs 14 residues.

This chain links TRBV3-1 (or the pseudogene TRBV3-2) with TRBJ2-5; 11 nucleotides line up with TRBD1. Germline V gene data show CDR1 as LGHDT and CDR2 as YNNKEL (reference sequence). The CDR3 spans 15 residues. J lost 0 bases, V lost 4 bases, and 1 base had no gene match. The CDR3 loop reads CASSPGQGDQETQYF. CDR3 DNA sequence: TGTGCCAGCAGCCCGGGACAGGGGGACCAAGAGACCCAGTACTTC.

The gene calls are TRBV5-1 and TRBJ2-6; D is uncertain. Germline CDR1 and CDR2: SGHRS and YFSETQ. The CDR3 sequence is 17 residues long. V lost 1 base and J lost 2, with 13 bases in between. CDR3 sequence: CASSLRSQVTGANVLTF. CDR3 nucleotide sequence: TGCGCCAGCAGCTTGCGGTCCCAGGTAACTGGGGCCAACGTCCTGACTTTC.

The CDR3 here is CASSLVANYGYTF. The CDR3 DNA sequence: TGTGCCAGCAGCTTGGTCGCGAACTATGGCTACACCTTC. The rearrangement joins TRBV5-6 to TRBJ1-2, with D unresolved. The CDR3 covers 13 residues. Trimming left V 0 bases short and J 2 bases short, with 5 bases between. Germline assignment: CDR1 SGHDT and CDR2 YYEEEE.

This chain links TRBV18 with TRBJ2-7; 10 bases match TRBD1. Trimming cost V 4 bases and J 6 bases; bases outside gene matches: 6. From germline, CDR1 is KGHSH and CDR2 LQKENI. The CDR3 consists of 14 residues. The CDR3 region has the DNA TGTGCCAGCTCACTAGGACAGGGGGATCGCGAGCAGTACTTC. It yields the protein CASSLGQGDREQYF.

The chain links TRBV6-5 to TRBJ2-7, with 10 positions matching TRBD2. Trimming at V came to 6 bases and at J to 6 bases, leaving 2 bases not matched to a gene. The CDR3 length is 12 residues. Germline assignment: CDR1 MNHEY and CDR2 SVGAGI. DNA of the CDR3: TGTGCCAGCAGCCGGACTAGCGGCGAGCAGTACTTC. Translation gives CASSRTSGEQYF.

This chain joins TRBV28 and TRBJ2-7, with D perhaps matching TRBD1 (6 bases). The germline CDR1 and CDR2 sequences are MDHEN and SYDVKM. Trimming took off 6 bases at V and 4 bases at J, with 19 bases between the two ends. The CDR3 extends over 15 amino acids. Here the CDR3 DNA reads TGTGCCAGCAGCCCTGCAGGGGTAGGGGTGTACGAGCAGTACTTC. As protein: CASSPAGVGVYEQYF.

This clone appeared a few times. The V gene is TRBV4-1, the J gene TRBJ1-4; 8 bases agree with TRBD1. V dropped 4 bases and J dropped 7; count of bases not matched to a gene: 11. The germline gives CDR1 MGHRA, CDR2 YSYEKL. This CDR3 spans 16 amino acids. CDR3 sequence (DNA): TGCGCCAGCAGCCTGCAACCGGGACAGGCAGGTGAAAAACTGTTTTTT. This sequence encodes CASSLQPGQAGEKLFF.

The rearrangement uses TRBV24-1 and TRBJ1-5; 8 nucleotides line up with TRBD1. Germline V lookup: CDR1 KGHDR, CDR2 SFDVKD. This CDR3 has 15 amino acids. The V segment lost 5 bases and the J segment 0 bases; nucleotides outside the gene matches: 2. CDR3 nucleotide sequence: TGTGCCACCAGTGGACAGGGGCTTAGCAATCAGCCCCAGCATTTT. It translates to CATSGQGLSNQPQHF.

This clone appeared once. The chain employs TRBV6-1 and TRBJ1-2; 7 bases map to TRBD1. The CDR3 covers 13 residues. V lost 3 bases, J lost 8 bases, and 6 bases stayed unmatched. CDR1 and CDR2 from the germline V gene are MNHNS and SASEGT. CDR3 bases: TGTGCCAGCAGTGACGACAGGGTTGGCGGCTACACCTTC. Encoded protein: CASSDDRVGGYTF.

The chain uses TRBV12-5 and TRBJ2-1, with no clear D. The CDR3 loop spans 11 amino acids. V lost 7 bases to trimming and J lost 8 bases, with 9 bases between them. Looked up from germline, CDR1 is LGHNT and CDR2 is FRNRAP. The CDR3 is CASAVIDEQFF. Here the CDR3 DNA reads TGTGCTAGTGCCGTAATCGATGAGCAGTTCTTC.

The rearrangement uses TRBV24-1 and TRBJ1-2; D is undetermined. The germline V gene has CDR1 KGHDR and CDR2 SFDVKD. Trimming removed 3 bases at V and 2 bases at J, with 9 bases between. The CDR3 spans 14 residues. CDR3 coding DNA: TGTGCCACCAGTGATCGGAGGGCCAACTATGGCTACACCTTC. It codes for CATSDRRANYGYTF.

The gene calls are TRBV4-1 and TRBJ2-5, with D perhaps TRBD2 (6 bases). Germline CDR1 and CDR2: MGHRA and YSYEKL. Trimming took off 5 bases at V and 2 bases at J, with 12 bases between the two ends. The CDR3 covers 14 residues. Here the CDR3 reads CASSEGGGQETQYF. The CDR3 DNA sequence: TGCGCCAGCAGCGAAGGTGGGGGGCAAGAGACCCAGTACTTC.

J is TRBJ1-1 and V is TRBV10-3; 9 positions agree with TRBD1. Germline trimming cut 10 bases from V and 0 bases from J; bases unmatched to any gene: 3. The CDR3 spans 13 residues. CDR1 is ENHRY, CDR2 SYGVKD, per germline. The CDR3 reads CASTGGMNTEAFF. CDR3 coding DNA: TGTGCCAGTACAGGGGGCATGAACACTGAAGCTTTCTTT.

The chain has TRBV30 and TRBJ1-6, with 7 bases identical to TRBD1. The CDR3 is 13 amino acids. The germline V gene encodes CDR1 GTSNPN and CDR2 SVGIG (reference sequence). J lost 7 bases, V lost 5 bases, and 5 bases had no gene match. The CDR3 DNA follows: TGTGCCTGGTCCGGACAGGCGAATTCACCCCTCCACTTT. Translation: CAWSGQANSPLHF. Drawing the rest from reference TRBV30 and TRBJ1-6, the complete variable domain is SQTIHQWPATLVQPVGSPLSLECTVEGTSNPNLYWYRQAAGRGLQLLFYSVGIGQISSEVPQNLSASRPQDRQFILSSKKLLLSDSGFYLCAWSGQANSPLHFGNGTRLTVT.

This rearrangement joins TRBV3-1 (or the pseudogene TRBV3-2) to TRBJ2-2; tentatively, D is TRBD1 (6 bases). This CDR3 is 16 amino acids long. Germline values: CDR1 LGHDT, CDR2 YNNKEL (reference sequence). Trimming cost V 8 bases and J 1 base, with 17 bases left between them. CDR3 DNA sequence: TGTGCCAGCGGCCGGTTTCCCAGGGGGAACACCGGGGAGCTGTTTTTT. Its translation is CASGRFPRGNTGELFF.